What follows is one T cell receptor beta chain and its context. This clone's antigen is unknown. Base qualities are missing; no much larger clone stands one base away. This sample was taken from a study of T-cell reconstitution after alpha-beta-depleted transplantation in children (dated by TCRdb to the mid-2010s). Context from the whole study: Using TCR repertoire profiling, the study quantitatively followed how T-cell immune reconstitution unfolded in children after TCRalphabeta/CD19-depleted allogeneic hematopoietic cell transplantation. Beyond this particular receptor, the publication reports: In some patients, high TCRbeta diversity at day 60 was attributed to recipient T cells and intrathymic progenitors that had survived conditioning. Over the following months the frequencies of hyperexpanded clones went down, and after one year T-cell counts and TCRbeta diversity were mostly credited to newly produced T cells. The apparently early recovery of alphabetaT-cell counts about two months after transplant reportedly depended on only several hundred rapidly expanded clones that came from non-depleted graft cells.

The method was PCR. Sequencing used an Illumina HiSeq 2500. TCR library preparation used molecular barcoding, with unique molecular identifiers applied to normalize quantification of the TCRbeta repertoire. Using fastp at Q25 and MiXCR, TCRdb reprocessed the public reads and kept productive beta chains. Duplicate CDR3 protein sequences are folded into a single record with the most common DNA and genes. Here the sample has hundreds of thousands of distinct CDR3 sequences; under 30% occur a single time. Jointly, the top ten make up 4% to 5.5% of the sample. The treatment or condition tag for this specimen amounts to: allogeneic hematopoietic cell transplantation with graft depleted of TCRalphabeta T cells and CD19 B cells. Transplant recipients were children who received TCRalphabeta/CD19-depleted allogeneic hematopoietic cell grafts. At the junction V is shortened by 1 base and J by 3 bases, with 9 bases in between. The germline V gene encodes CDR1 DFQATT and CDR2 SNEGSKA (reference sequence). Including cysteine and phenylalanine, the CDR3 has 13 amino acids. The read is trimmed to its CDR3 DNA, 39 bases read in frame from base 1.

Recombination connected TRBV20-1 to TRBJ2-5, with TRBD2 perhaps the D gene, on 5 matching bases. The sequencing here drew on PBMCs, mostly from graft donor cells, taken 360 days after TCRalphabeta/CD19-depleted stem cell transplant. The clonotype originates from a female patient between 2 and 10 years old who had a stem cell transplant for congenital amegakaryocytic thrombocytopenia, so the T cells may come from the graft donor. The DNA sequence is as follows: TGCAGTGCTAGAGCGGGGTTAAAAGAGACCCAGTACTTC. It translates to CSARAGLKETQYF.